This TCR beta chain derives from a study of OX40 agonist ivuxolimab in advanced cancers. Study-wide results and limits: On average, CD8+ T cells had more expanded clones than CD4+. At 0.1-3.0 mg/kg, partial responders had clonal expansion among the lowest observed.

Turning to this clone: The antigen is not known.

The germline V gene has CDR1 SGHRS and CDR2 YFSETQ. There are 16 residues in the CDR3. It was autoimmune disease history or systemic immunosuppression that excluded patients. Sequencing was performed with immunoSEQ multiplex PCR; in TCRdb, only in-frame clones are kept and a portion is missing. The sample holds over 55,000 clones, 75% to 95% seen once. The V and J genes are TRBV5-1 and TRBJ2-5; 12 bases line up with TRBD2. TRBJ2-7 matches the DNA end more closely, so the J call is doubtful. The sample here was CD4+ or CD8+ T cells sorted from blood, taken in a trial of the OX40 agonist ivuxolimab. The clonotype was recovered from an adult with an advanced solid tumor such as melanoma, head and neck, liver or kidney cancer. This chain's CDR3 is CASSGIPSGRDYEQYF. As DNA, the CDR3 is TGCGCCAGCAGCGGCATTCCTAGCGGGAGGGACTACGAGCAGTACTTC.